Below, one T cell receptor beta chain is given with its context. Germline CDR1 and CDR2: SQVTM and ANQGSEA. V was cut by 6 bases and J by 3 bases, with 13 bases left in between. The CDR3 is made up of 13 amino acids. Authors' methods: Estimated nucleated cell counts came from reference gene primer amplification. Method: immunoSEQ multiplex PCR; TCRdb's copy keeps in-frame clones and lacks some. That table gives V, J and clone size, and the DNA gave D and trimming. The table includes approximately 200,000 clones, 87% detected once. These data are taken from a study of blood T cell repertoires in COVID-19. Study-wide background: Sources were T cells, B-cell-depleted T cells, or PBMCs; the material itself was cDNA or gDNA.

Sequenced input: peripheral blood. The rearrangement joins TRBV29-1 to TRBJ2-3; TRBD1 is a possible D gene (7 bases). The sequence was collected from a man aged 55 to 70 who had recovered from COVID-19. The CDR3 is CSVEGAGTDTQYF. DNA of the CDR3: TGCAGCGTCGAGGGGGCGGGGACAGATACGCAGTATTTT.